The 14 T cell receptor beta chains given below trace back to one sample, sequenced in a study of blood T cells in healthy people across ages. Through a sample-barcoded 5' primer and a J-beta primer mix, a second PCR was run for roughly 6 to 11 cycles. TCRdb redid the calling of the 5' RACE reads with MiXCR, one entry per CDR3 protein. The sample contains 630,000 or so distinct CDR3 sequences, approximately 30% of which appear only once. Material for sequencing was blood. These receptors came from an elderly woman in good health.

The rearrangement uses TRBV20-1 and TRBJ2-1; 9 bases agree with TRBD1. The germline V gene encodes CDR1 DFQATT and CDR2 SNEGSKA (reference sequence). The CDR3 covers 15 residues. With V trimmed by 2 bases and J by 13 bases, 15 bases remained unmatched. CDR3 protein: CSARTTGGYGETQFF. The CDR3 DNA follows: TGCAGTGCTAGAACCACAGGGGGCTATGGAGAGACCCAGTTCTTC.

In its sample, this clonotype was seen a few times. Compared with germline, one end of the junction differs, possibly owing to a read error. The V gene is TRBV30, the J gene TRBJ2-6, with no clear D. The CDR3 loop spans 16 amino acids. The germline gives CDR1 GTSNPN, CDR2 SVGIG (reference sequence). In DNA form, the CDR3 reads TGTGCCTGGGGTGTACGACGGTTCTCTGGGGCCAACGTCCTGACTTTC. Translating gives CAWGVRRFSGANVLTF.

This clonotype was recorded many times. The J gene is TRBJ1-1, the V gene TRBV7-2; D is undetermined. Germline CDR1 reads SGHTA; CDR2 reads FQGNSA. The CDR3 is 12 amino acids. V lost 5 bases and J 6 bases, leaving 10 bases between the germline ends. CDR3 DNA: TGTGCCAGCAGCCCCAGGACGGCTGAAGCTTTCTTT. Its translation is CASSPRTAEAFF.

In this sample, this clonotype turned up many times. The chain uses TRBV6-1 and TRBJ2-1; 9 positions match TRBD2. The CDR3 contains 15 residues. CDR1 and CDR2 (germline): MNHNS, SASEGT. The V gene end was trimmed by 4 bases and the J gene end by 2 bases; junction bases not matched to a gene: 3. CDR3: CASSVRGGAYNEQFF. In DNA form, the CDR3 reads TGTGCCAGCAGTGTTCGCGGGGGGGCCTACAATGAGCAGTTCTTC.

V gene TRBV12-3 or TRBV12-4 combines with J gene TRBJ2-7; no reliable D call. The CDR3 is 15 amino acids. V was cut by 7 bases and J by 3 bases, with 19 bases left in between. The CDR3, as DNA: TGTGCCAGCACCACCAGCACAAACCCATTCTACGAGCAGTACTTC. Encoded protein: CASTTSTNPFYEQYF.

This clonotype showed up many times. CDR3 coding DNA: TGTGCCAGCAGCCCGGGACAGGGGGCGTTCGAGCAGTACTTC. Translating it yields CASSPGQGAFEQYF. The chain recombines TRBV7-9 with TRBJ2-7, with 12 bases identical to TRBD1. CDR1 SEHNR and CDR2 FQNEAQ come from the germline V gene (reference sequence). The CDR3 contains 14 residues. V shed 5 bases, J shed 6 bases, and the junction held 5 bases outside the gene matches.

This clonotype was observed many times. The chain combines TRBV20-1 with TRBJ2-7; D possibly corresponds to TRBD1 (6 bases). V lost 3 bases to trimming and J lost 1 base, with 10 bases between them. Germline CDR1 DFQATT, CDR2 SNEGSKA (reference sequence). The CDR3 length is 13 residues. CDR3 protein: CSARTGFSYEQYF. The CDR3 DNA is TGCAGTGCTAGGACAGGTTTTTCCTACGAGCAGTACTTC.

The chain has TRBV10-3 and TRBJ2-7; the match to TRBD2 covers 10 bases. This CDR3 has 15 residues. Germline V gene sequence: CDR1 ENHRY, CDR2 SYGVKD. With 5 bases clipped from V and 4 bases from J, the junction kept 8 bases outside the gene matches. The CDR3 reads CAISSLAGARYEQYF. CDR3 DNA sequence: TGTGCCATCAGTTCCCTAGCGGGGGCCCGATACGAGCAGTACTTC.

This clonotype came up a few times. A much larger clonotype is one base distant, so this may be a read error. The CDR3 DNA follows: TGCAGTGCTCCTGACGGGCCGGGTGAGCAGTACTTC. It encodes CSAPDGPGEQYF. The rearrangement joins TRBV20-1 to TRBJ2-5; D is unresolved. Trimming pared 5 bases from V and 11 bases from J, leaving 18 bases between. CDR1 is DFQATT and CDR2 is SNEGSKA in the germline V gene (reference sequence). The CDR3 loop spans 12 amino acids.

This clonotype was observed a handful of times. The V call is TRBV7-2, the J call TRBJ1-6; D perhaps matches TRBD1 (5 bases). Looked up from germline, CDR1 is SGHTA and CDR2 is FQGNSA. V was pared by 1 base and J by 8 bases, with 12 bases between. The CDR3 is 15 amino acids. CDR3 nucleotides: TGTGCCAGCAGCTTAGATTTCGGAGGGGATTCACCCCTCCACTTT. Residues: CASSLDFGGDSPLHF.

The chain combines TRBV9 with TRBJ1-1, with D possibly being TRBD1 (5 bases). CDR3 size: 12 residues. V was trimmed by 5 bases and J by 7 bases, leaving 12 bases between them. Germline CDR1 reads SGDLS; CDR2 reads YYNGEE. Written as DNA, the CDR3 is TGTGCCAGCAGTCCGGGGGAGTATGAAGCTTTCTTT. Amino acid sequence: CASSPGEYEAFF.

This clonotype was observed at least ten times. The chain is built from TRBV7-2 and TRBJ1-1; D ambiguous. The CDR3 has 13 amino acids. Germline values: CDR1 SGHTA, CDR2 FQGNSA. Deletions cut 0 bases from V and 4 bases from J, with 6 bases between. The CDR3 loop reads CASSLARGTEAFF. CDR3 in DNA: TGTGCCAGCAGCTTAGCGCGGGGCACTGAAGCTTTCTTT.

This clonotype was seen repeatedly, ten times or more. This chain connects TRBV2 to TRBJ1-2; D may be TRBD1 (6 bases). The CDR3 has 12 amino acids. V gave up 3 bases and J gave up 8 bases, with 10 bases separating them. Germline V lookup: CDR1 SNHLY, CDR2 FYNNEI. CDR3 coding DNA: TGTGCCAGCAGTGACAGGGGAGGAGGCTACACCTTC. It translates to CASSDRGGGYTF.

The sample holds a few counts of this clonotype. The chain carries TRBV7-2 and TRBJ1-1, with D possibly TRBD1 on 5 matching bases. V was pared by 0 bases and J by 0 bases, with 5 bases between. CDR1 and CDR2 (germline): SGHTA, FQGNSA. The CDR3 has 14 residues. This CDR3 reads CASSLATVNTEAFF. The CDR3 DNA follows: TGTGCCAGCAGCTTAGCGACAGTGAACACTGAAGCTTTCTTT.